This T cell receptor (beta chain) originates from a study of OX40 agonist ivuxolimab in advanced cancers. At the level of the whole study: Ivuxolimab was a fully human IgG2 agonistic monoclonal antibody targeting the costimulatory receptor OX40 (CD134). Intravenous ivuxolimab was administered to patients every 2 weeks at six dose levels: 0.01, 0.1, 0.3, 1.5, 3 and 10 mg/kg. Among the approximately 50 dose-escalation patients, approximately 20 had hepatocellular carcinoma, around 15 melanoma, 9 renal cell carcinoma and 9 head and neck cancer. The dose-escalation cohort was 82.7% male with a mean age of around 64 years, ranging from roughly 23 to 90. Prior anti-PD-1, anti-PD-L1 or anti-CTLA-4 therapy was permitted, and about two fifths of dose-escalation patients had received checkpoint inhibitors. Partial responses were achieved by three dose-escalation patients, of whom one had hepatocellular carcinoma and two had cutaneous melanoma. Peripheral TCRbeta sequencing was intended to test whether TCR sequence diversity was altered and clonal T-cell expansion was caused by ivuxolimab. The paper describes the monotherapy dose-escalation part (N of about 55 patients) of the phase I trial of ivuxolimab. Study-wide findings and limitations: At doses of 0.1 to 3.0 mg/kg, clonal expansion of both CD4+ and CD8+ blood T cells was observed from baseline to week 6. On average, CD8+ T cells showed more expanded clones than CD4+ T cells after ivuxolimab. The antigen specificity of the clonally expanded peripheral T cells was not determined. In the 0.1-3.0 mg/kg groups, partial responders had among the lowest normalized peripheral clonal expansion, particularly in CD8+ T cells. Low levels of normalized T-cell clonal expansion were also seen in some patients who did not respond.

V and J are truncated by 4 bases and 4 bases respectively, leaving an intervening sequence of 12 bases. The CDR3, from cysteine to phenylalanine, totals 14 residues. Kept here is only the CDR3 DNA, which spans 42 bases and is read in frame from base 1. From the germline V gene, CDR1 is LGHNA and CDR2 is YSLEER. Patients with autoimmune disease history or receiving systemic immunosuppression were excluded from the trial. In every dose cohort, peripheral blood was drawn for TCR sequencing at baseline, cycle 4 day 1, and cycle 7 day 1. The samples were taken from a phase I, first-in-human, multicenter, open-label dose-escalation trial of ivuxolimab. The trial enrolled adults with locally advanced or metastatic head and neck squamous cell, hepatocellular, melanoma or renal cell carcinoma. Before TCR sequencing, CD4+ T cells and CD8+ T cells were sorted from peripheral blood as separate populations. Genomic DNA was extracted from sorted cells for sequencing of the TCRbeta CDR3 region. TCRbeta CDR3 regions were sequenced using the immunoSEQ Assay. TCRdb retrieved this table from immuneACCESS and kept in-frame rearrangements only. Not all clones are present; in checked studies, unresolved V genes account for under half, and no reason is known for the remainder. The sample records fewer than 30,000 clones, approximately 84% of which are singletons. Together, the top ten hold 15% to 20% of the sample.

About this clone itself: Its antigen remains unidentified. No qualities accompany the bases; no much larger clone lies one base away.

The sequenced sample was CD4+ or CD8+ T cells sorted from blood, obtained in a trial of the OX40 agonist ivuxolimab. The chain is made from TRBV4-3 and TRBJ2-3; no D gene can be assigned with confidence. The origin of this receptor is an adult with an advanced solid tumor such as melanoma, head and neck, liver or kidney cancer. The CDR3 has the sequence CASSPLERADTQYF. The DNA reads TGCGCCAGCAGCCCCCTAGAACGGGCAGATACGCAGTATTTT.